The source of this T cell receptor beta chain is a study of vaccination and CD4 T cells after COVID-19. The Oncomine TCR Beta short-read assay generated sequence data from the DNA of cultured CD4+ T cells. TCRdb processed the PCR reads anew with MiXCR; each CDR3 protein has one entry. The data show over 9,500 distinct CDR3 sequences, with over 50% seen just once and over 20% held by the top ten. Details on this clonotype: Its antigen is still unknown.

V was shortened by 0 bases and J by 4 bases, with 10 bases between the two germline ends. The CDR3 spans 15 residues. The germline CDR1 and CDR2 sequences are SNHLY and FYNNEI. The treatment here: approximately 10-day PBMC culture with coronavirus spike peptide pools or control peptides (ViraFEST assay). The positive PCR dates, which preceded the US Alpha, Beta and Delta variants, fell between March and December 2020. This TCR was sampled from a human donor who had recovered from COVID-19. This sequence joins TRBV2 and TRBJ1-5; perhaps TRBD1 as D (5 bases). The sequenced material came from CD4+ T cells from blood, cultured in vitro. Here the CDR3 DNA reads TGTGCCAGCAGTGAAGCGAGGGGCGAGAATCAGCCCCAGCATTTT. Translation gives CASSEARGENQPQHF.